These 30 T cell receptor beta chains were sequenced from one sample in a study of tumor and adjacent non-tumor tissue in lung cancer. TCRbeta libraries were built with three rounds of nested PCR, modified from ARM-PCR. TCRdb reprocessed the multiplex PCR reads via MiXCR and lists one record per CDR3 protein. Of tens of thousands of distinct CDR3 sequences listed, 75% to 85% are singletons. RNA was extracted from bulk tissue without any cell sorting. The normal lung tissue was taken more than 3 cm from the tumor edge. Sequenced material: distant non-tumor lung tissue. Every receptor here comes from a man between 60 and 70 years old with non-small cell lung cancer.

Worth noting for this clonotype: One junction end does not reproduce the germline sequence, and a read error may be involved. The rearrangement uses TRBV28 and TRBJ2-2; maybe TRBD2 (6 bases). Germline V gives CDR1 MDHEN, CDR2 SYDVKM. The CDR3 has 16 residues. The CDR3 DNA reads TGTGCCAGCTGGAGGGGCGGGTTTGCGAAAACCGGGGAGATGTTTTTT. Translation: CASWRGGFAKTGEMFF.

As to this clonotype: A read error may produce the germline difference seen at one junction end. This chain uses TRBV11-1 with TRBJ2-5; D is undetermined. The CDR3 has 14 amino acids. Germline V gene sequence: CDR1 SGHAT, CDR2 FQDESV (reference sequence). As DNA, the CDR3 is TGCGCCAGCAGTAATGACACGTACCAAGAGACCCAGTACTTC. Protein: CASSNDTYQETQYF.

This clonotype was counted once. The junction departs from germline at one end; a sequencing error may be responsible. This chain connects TRBV11-2 to TRBJ2-1, with D possibly TRBD2 on 6 matching bases. The CDR3 is 15 residues long. Germline CDR1 and CDR2: SGHAT and FQNNGV. DNA of the CDR3: TGTGCCTGCAGCGTTTGCGGGAACCCCTACAATGAGCAGTTCTTC. Encoded protein: CACSVCGNPYNEQFF.

This clonotype turned up a few times. One end of the junction does not line up with germline, which may come from a read error. The rearrangement links TRBV4-2 to TRBJ2-7, with D possibly being TRBD1 (5 bases). CDR3 size: 14 residues. Germline V gene data show CDR1 as LGHNA and CDR2 as YNFKEQ. The CDR3: CASSPTEDRDEQYF. Written as DNA, the CDR3 is TGTGCTAGCAGCCCGACAGAGGATAGGGACGAGCAGTACTTC.

In its sample, this clonotype was seen once. The DNA for the CDR3 is TGCAGCGCTCGCTGGACAGGTTCCGAGGAACAGTCCCAGCATTTT. It specifies CSARWTGSEEQSQHF. The chain carries TRBV29-1 and TRBJ1-5, with 7 bases aligning to TRBD1. The CDR3 totals 15 residues. J lost 11 bases, V lost 7 bases, and 20 bases had no gene match. Germline lookup yields CDR1 SQVTM and CDR2 ANQGSEA.

This clonotype was seen only once. The junction does not match germline at one end; this may be a read error. CDR3 in amino acids: CASIGLERMNTGKLFF. For the CDR3, the DNA is TGCGCCAGCATCGGCCTAGAGCGGATGAACACCGGGAAGCTGTTTTTT. V is TRBV6-5 and J is TRBJ2-2; D might be TRBD2 (5 bases). This CDR3 contains 16 residues. Germline CDR1 is MNHEY and CDR2 is SVGAGI.

This clonotype has a count of ten or more. The chain recombines TRBV28 with TRBJ2-1; TRBD2 agrees at 9 bases. This CDR3 comprises 13 residues. V was pared by 6 bases and J by 6 bases, with 3 bases of the junction left unmatched. Per the germline V gene, CDR1 is MDHEN and CDR2 is SYDVKM. The CDR3, as DNA: TGTGCCAGCAGAAGACTAGCGGTCAATGAGCAGTTCTTC. Amino acid sequence: CASRRLAVNEQFF.

The chain employs TRBV20-1 and TRBJ2-3; weak D call: TRBD2 (6 bases). Germline-derived CDR1 and CDR2 are DFQATT and SNEGSKA (reference sequence). The CDR3 covers 13 residues. V dropped 6 bases and J dropped 2 bases, with 12 bases sitting between them. CDR3 region: CSAHGGTTDTQYF. Written as DNA, the CDR3 is TGCAGTGCGCATGGCGGGACCACAGATACGCAGTATTTT.

A word on this clonotype: A read error may produce the germline difference seen at one junction end. V is TRBV7-9 and J is TRBJ2-1; perhaps D is TRBD1 or TRBD2 (5 bases each). The germline gives CDR1 SEHNR, CDR2 FQNEAQ (reference sequence). CDR3 length equals 15 residues. The CDR3 coding sequence is TGCGCCAGAAGTGAAGTTAAGGGACGTAGGCATGAGCAGTTCTTC. Its protein product is CARSEVKGRRHEQFF. Drawing the rest from reference TRBV7-9 and TRBJ2-1, the complete variable domain is DTGVSQNPRHKITKRGQNVTFRCDPISEHNRLYWYRQTLGQGPEFLTYFQNEAQLEKSRLLSDRFSAERPKGSFSTLEIQRTEQGDSAMYLCARSEVKGRRHEQFFGPGTRLTVL.

About this clonotype itself: The junction departs from the called germline gene at one end, perhaps through a read error. V usage is TRBV29-1 and J usage is TRBJ1-1; D possibly corresponds to TRBD1 (5 bases). CDR1 and CDR2 (germline): SQVTM, ANQGSEA. CDR3 length: 12 amino acids. CDR3 nucleotides: TGCAGTGTTGAAGCAGGGAACACTGAAGCTTTGTTC. Its translation is CSVEAGNTEALF. Drawing the rest from reference TRBV29-1 and TRBJ1-1, the complete variable domain is SAVISQKPSRDICQRGTSLTIQCQVDSQVTMMFWYRQQPGQSLTLIATANQGSEATYESGFVIDKFPISRPNLTFSTLTVSNMSPEDSSIYLCSVEAGNTEALFGQGTRLTVV.

Note on this clonotype: A junction end diverges from the germline sequence, so it may reflect a read error. The CDR3, as DNA: TGTGTCAGCAGCTTAGGGAGACAGAACACAGATACGCATTATTTT. It codes for CVSSLGRQNTDTHYF. This chain links TRBV13 with TRBJ2-3, with D perhaps TRBD1 or TRBD2 (5 bases each). Germline V gene lookup returns CDR1 PRHDT and CDR2 FYEKMQ (reference sequence). The CDR3 sequence is 15 residues long.

On this clonotype itself: Without the conserved terminal phenylalanine or tryptophan, this CDR3 likely stems from a read error. The chain couples TRBV10-1 to TRBJ2-7, with D maybe TRBD2 (5 bases). This CDR3 has 14 residues. Looked up from germline, CDR1 is WNHNN and CDR2 is SYGVQD (reference sequence). V lost 6 bases to trimming and J lost 1 base, with 13 bases between them. The CDR3 DNA reads as TGCGCCAGCAGCCCGGACTGCGTATCCTACGAGCAGTACTTA. This translates into CASSPDCVSYEQYL.

This clonotype showed up just a few times. A single base separates this from a much larger clone, so it may be a read error. The chain combines TRBV20-1 with TRBJ2-5; D remains unclear. Germline values: CDR1 DFQATT, CDR2 SNEGSKA (reference sequence). The CDR3 runs 14 residues. V lost 7 bases and J 2 bases, leaving 17 bases between the germline ends. This chain's CDR3 is CSVSVTPGQETQYF. The CDR3 DNA follows: TGCAGTGTTTCCGTAACACCTGGGCAAGAGACCCAGTACTTC.

In regard to this clonotype: This likely comes from a read error, as the CDR3 has no conserved phenylalanine or tryptophan at its end. CDR3 amino acids: CAGSQASLGGRSTDTQYS. The CDR3 region has the DNA TGCGCCGGCAGCCAAGCCTCACTAGGCGGAAGATCCACAGATACGCAGTATTCT. The rearrangement links TRBV4-1 to TRBJ2-3; D possibly corresponds to TRBD2 (5 bases). Per the germline V gene, CDR1 is MGHRA and CDR2 is YSYEKL. There are 18 residues in the CDR3.

Concerning this clonotype: The conserved phenylalanine or tryptophan is not found at the CDR3 terminus, so this likely reflects a read error. The rearrangement links TRBV6-2 or TRBV6-3 to TRBJ2-1, with TRBD1 matching over 11 bases. The CDR3 length is 15 residues. The germline CDR1 and CDR2 sequences are MNHEY and SVGEGT. With 8 bases clipped from V and 8 bases from J, the junction kept 11 bases outside the gene matches. CDR3: CASGAVGQGVDEQFI. CDR3 in DNA: TGTGCCAGCGGGGCAGTGGGACAGGGGGTCGATGAGCAGTTCATC.

This clonotype is a singleton in its sample. The CDR3 carries no conserved terminal phenylalanine or tryptophan, so it likely arises from a read error. The chain combines TRBV29-1 with TRBJ2-6; TRBD2 is a possible D gene (6 bases). Looked up from germline, CDR1 is SQVTM and CDR2 is ANQGSEA. Trimming cost V 6 bases and J 2 bases, with 20 bases left between them. The CDR3 is 17 amino acids. CDR3 in DNA: TGCAGCGTGAATCCGGGCGTTGCGGGGCCTGGGGCCAACGTCCTGACTTTA. It codes for CSVNPGVAGPGANVLTL.

On this clonotype: In this CDR3 the conserved last residue, phenylalanine or tryptophan, is missing, so a read error is likely. V and J are TRBV28 and TRBJ2-1; TRBD2 aligns across 8 bases. Per the germline V gene, CDR1 is MDHEN and CDR2 is SYDVKM. The CDR3 runs 19 residues. Losses at the gene ends were 3 bases for V and 3 bases for J; bases not matched to a gene: 16. The CDR3 region has the DNA TGTGCCAGCAGTTTTGGAGGGACCGGATTAGCGGGAAGCTACAATGAGCAGTTCCTC. Amino acids: CASSFGGTGLAGSYNEQFL.

With regard to this clonotype: This may come from a read error, since a much larger clone is one base off. The rearrangement uses TRBV5-1 and TRBJ2-3; D may match TRBD1 or TRBD2 (5 bases each). The CDR3 consists of 17 residues. Germline CDR1 is SGHRS and CDR2 is YFSETQ. V shed 3 bases and J shed 1 base, with 18 bases lying between them. The CDR3 nucleotides read TGCGCCAGCAGCTCGCGCCCCCGGGAAGGGGGCACAGATACGCAGTATTTT. Amino acid sequence: CASSSRPREGGTDTQYF.

The chain uses TRBV6-1 and TRBJ2-2, with D perhaps TRBD2 (5 bases). The germline CDR1 and CDR2 sequences are MNHNS and SASEGT. The CDR3 runs 15 residues. The CDR3 nucleotides read TGTGCGAACAGTGAGAGGGCGAGAAGCACCGGGGAGCTGTTTTTT. Residues: CANSERARSTGELFF.

In this sample, this clonotype turned up many times. The CDR3 DNA is TGTGCCAGCAGCTTAAGAGCGGGAGTCCTCAATGAGCAGTTCTTC. Translation gives CASSLRAGVLNEQFF. This chain links TRBV13 with TRBJ2-1; the match to TRBD2 covers 8 bases. The V segment lost 2 bases and the J segment 6 bases; nucleotides outside the gene matches: 6. Germline values: CDR1 PRHDT, CDR2 FYEKMQ (reference sequence). The length of the CDR3 is 15 residues.

The CDR3 loop is CITRGLNNEQFF. In DNA form, the CDR3 reads TGCATTACTAGGGGACTGAACAATGAGCAGTTCTTC. J is TRBJ2-1 and V is TRBV20-1, with D possibly TRBD2 on 6 matching bases. The CDR3 covers 12 residues. Germline values: CDR1 DFQATT, CDR2 SNEGSKA (reference sequence).

Of note for this clonotype: A read error may produce the germline difference seen at one junction end. The CDR3 protein is CATSEALRSYEQYF. CDR3 nucleotide sequence: TGTGCCACCAGTGAAGCGCTTAGATCCTACGAGCAATACTTC. The chain links TRBV6-1 to TRBJ2-7, with D hard to call. This CDR3 region has 14 residues. Germline V gene lookup returns CDR1 MNHNS and CDR2 SASEGT.

Details on this clonotype: Compared with germline, one end of the junction differs, possibly owing to a read error. V is TRBV20-1 and J is TRBJ1-1; D uncertain. Germline V CDR1 and CDR2: DFQATT, SNEGSKA (reference sequence). This CDR3 contains 16 residues. The CDR3 bases are TGCAGTGTTAGAGATGTTATGGCCCCCTCGGGCACTGAAGCTTTCTTT. It specifies CSVRDVMAPSGTEAFF.

A remark on this clonotype: Sequence at one end of the junction differs from germline and may be a read error. The V gene is TRBV6-1, the J gene TRBJ1-1; D possibly corresponds to TRBD1 (5 bases). This CDR3 comprises 15 residues. In germline, CDR1 is MNHNS, CDR2 SASEGT. CDR3 nucleotides: TGTGCCAGCACCCTCCGTTTCCCAGGGTCCACTGAAACTTTCTTT. This translates into CASTLRFPGSTETFF.

Notes on this clonotype: Relative to the germline gene, one junction end is altered; a read error may explain this. The chain is built from TRBV16 and TRBJ1-5; D gene uncertain. CDR3 length: 15 amino acids. Germline values: CDR1 KGHSY, CDR2 FQNENV. For the CDR3, the DNA is TGTGTCAGCAGCCAAATGGACGCCTTAAATCAGCCCCAGCACTTT. Residues: CVSSQMDALNQPQHF.

Remarks on this clonotype: It is likely a read error, because the conserved phenylalanine at the end of the CDR3 is missing. The chain combines TRBV2 with TRBJ2-5; 7 bases match TRBD1. CDR1 is SNHLY, CDR2 FYNNEI, per germline. The CDR3 totals 13 residues. In nucleotides, the CDR3 is TGTGCCAGCAGCTGGGACAGAGAAGAGATCCAGTACATC. This gives the protein CASSWDREEIQYI.

Concerning this clonotype itself: The junction and the germline gene differ at one end; a read error may be behind it. V and J are TRBV6-1 and TRBJ2-1; TRBD2 might be the D (8 bases). This CDR3 has 15 residues. Germline V gene data show CDR1 as MNHNS and CDR2 as SASEGT. The CDR3 here is CSSSATSARGNEQLF. DNA for the CDR3: TGTTCCAGCAGTGCGACTAGCGCCAGGGGGAATGAGCAGTTATTC.

As to this clonotype: This CDR3 fails to terminate in the conserved phenylalanine or tryptophan, so it likely reflects a read error. The J gene is TRBJ2-1, the V gene TRBV11-3; a weak D match, TRBD2 (6 bases). V was trimmed by 5 bases and J by 11 bases, leaving 25 bases between them. Germline lookup yields CDR1 SGHNT and CDR2 YENEEA. CDR3 length equals 16 residues. The CDR3 coding sequence is TGTGCCAGCAGCCTCAACCAACTGGCGGGGTTAGGTAAGCAGTTCATC. Its protein product is CASSLNQLAGLGKQFI.

As for this clonotype: One end of the junction varies from germline; a read error may be responsible. The rearrangement links TRBV28 to TRBJ2-5, with D uncertain. CDR1 and CDR2 (germline): MDHEN, SYDVKM. The CDR3 covers 13 residues. CDR3 loop: CASTLPSHGTQYF. CDR3 bases: TGTGCCAGCACTTTACCCAGCCATGGGACCCAGTACTTC.

Details on this clonotype: A read error may produce the germline difference seen at one junction end. V usage is TRBV6-6 and J usage is TRBJ2-5; TRBD1 is a possible D gene (5 bases). The CDR3 length is 13 residues. CDR1 and CDR2 from the germline V gene are MNHNY and SVGAGI (reference sequence). CDR3 sequence reads: CASTRTPQEAQYF. CDR3 in DNA: TGTGCCAGCACCCGGACACCTCAAGAGGCCCAGTACTTT.